There are many counts of the clone carrying this T cell receptor beta chain. Its antigen is not known. The data derive from a study of T cells in Graves' hyperthyroidism and ophthalmopathy. Whole-study results and caveats: Blood samples included most of the expanded thyroid clonotypes exceeding 0.001.

Hyperthyroidism, newly diagnosed and lasting under 2 months, affected patients aged 18 to 65. In making diagnoses, clinical symptoms, serum thyroxine and TRAb, thyroid ultrasound and orbital computed tomography were all used. What was amplified from RNA transcripts were TCR beta CDR3 regions. First-round RT-PCR of the TCR CDR3 relied on the HTBI primer set. Each CDR3 protein is one row after TCRdb ran MiXCR on the multiplex PCR reads. The table lists around 300,000 distinct CDR3 sequences, approximately 15% of them singletons. The CDR3 contains 10 residues. Per the germline V gene, CDR1 is SNHLY and CDR2 is FYNNEI. V was clipped by 4 bases and J by 6 bases, with 4 bases between them.

The rearrangement uses TRBV2 and TRBJ2-7; D remains unclear. The sequence derives from a young woman with Graves' hyperthyroidism. Sequencing was performed on blood. The DNA of the CDR3 is TGTGCCAGCAGTGCCCGCGAGCAGTACTTC. Translation: CASSAREQYF.